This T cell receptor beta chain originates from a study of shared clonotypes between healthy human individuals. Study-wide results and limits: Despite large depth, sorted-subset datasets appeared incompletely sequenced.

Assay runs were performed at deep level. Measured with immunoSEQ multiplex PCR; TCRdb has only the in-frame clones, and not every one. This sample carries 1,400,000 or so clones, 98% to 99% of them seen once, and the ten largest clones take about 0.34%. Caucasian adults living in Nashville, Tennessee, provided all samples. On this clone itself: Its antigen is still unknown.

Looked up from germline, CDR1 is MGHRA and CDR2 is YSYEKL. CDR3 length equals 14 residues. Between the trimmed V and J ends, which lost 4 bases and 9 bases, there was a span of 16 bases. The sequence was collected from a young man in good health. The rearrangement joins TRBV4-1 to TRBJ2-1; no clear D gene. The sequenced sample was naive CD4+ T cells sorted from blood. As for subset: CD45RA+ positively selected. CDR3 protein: CASSPASVLREQFF. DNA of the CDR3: TGCGCCAGCAGCCCCGCCTCGGTCCTCCGTGAGCAGTTCTTC.